The 9 T cell receptor beta chains reported below all come from one sample, sequenced in a study of T cells after yellow fever vaccination. TCRdb recomputed calls from the 5' RACE reads with MiXCR, one row per CDR3 protein. The data show about 300,000 distinct CDR3 sequences, with about 10% seen just once and about 3.7% held by the top ten. The sample was CD4+ T cells sorted from PBMCs, taken 5 days after the yellow fever booster vaccination. The receptors originated from a man in his late teens or twenties who received the YFV17D yellow fever vaccine.

This clonotype was picked up a small number of times. V gene TRBV2 combines with J gene TRBJ2-1; no clear D. The CDR3 sequence is 11 residues long. CDR1 SNHLY and CDR2 FYNNEI come from the germline V gene. Deletions cut 8 bases from V and 9 bases from J, with 11 bases between. The CDR3 here is CASRTVSEQFF. CDR3 DNA sequence: TGTGCCAGCCGGACGGTTAGTGAGCAGTTCTTC.

A few counts support this clonotype. The chain combines TRBV20-1 with TRBJ2-5; 7 bases match TRBD1. The CDR3 extends over 15 amino acids. Germline lookup yields CDR1 DFQATT and CDR2 SNEGSKA (reference sequence). After removal of 1 base from V and 5 bases from J, the junction contained 10 bases not matched to a gene. DNA for the CDR3: TGCAGTGCTAGAGCTCGACAGGGCGCGGAGGAGACCCAGTACTTC. The encoded protein is CSARARQGAEETQYF.

This clonotype was counted only a few times. This CDR3 is CSARGGKDTQYF. The CDR3 region has the DNA TGCAGTGCTAGAGGGGGGAAAGATACGCAGTATTTT. V and J are TRBV20-1 and TRBJ2-3; D is perhaps TRBD1 or TRBD2 (5 bases each). Germline CDR1 is DFQATT and CDR2 is SNEGSKA (reference sequence). The CDR3 is 12 amino acids. V was cut by 1 base and J by 5 bases, with 7 bases left in between.

The sample holds many counts of this clonotype. The genes are TRBV10-2 and TRBJ2-1; D is possibly TRBD2 (7 bases). Germline CDR1 reads WSHSY; CDR2 reads SAAADI. Trimming cost V 3 bases and J 6 bases, with 15 bases left between them. The length of the CDR3 is 15 residues. The CDR3 DNA reads TGCGCCAGCAGTGATGTAGTGGGGGGGCGCAATGAGCAGTTCTTC. This translates into CASSDVVGGRNEQFF.

This clonotype was detected only a few times. The chain combines TRBV5-1 with TRBJ2-1, with no clear D. This CDR3 has 13 amino acids. V was trimmed by 3 bases and J by 4 bases, leaving 8 bases between them. Per the germline V gene, CDR1 is SGHRS and CDR2 is YFSETQ. The CDR3 coding sequence is TGCGCCAGCAGCTACGGGCCGTACAATGAGCAGTTCTTC. It encodes CASSYGPYNEQFF.

Only a few counts were recorded for this clonotype. CDR3: CASSSDFTEQYV. The CDR3 nucleotides read TGTGCCAGCTCATCCGACTTCACCGAGCAGTACGTC. This chain links TRBV18 with TRBJ2-7; no definite D call. Germline V gene data show CDR1 as KGHSH and CDR2 as LQKENI. Trimming left V 5 bases short and J 6 bases short, with 11 bases between. The CDR3 totals 12 residues.

This rearrangement joins TRBV7-3 to TRBJ1-1; tentatively, D is TRBD1 (5 bases). This CDR3 spans 14 amino acids. Germline assignment: CDR1 SGHTA and CDR2 FQGTGA. V was clipped by 2 bases and J by 4 bases, with 11 bases between them. In nucleotides, the CDR3 is TGTGCCAGCAGCTTACTCGGGGCTCCCACTGAAGCTTTCTTT. The encoded protein is CASSLLGAPTEAFF.

This clonotype came up a few times. The chain has TRBV20-1 and TRBJ2-3, with unresolved D. Trimming shortened V by 3 bases and J by 2 bases, and 9 bases separated the two germline ends. Germline CDR1 reads DFQATT; CDR2 reads SNEGSKA (reference sequence). The CDR3 runs to 13 residues. The CDR3 coding sequence is TGCAGTGCTAGGACGCCAGCCACAGATACGCAGTATTTT. Translation gives CSARTPATDTQYF.

This sequence joins TRBV7-3 and TRBJ2-2, with D uncertain. This CDR3 region has 12 residues. From germline, CDR1 is SGHTA and CDR2 FQGTGA. The V end was cut by 2 bases, the J end by 6 bases, with 4 bases between. CDR3 bases: TGTGCCAGCAGCTTAGGCTCCGGGGAGCTGTTTTTT. Encoded protein: CASSLGSGELFF.